One T cell receptor beta chain is described in this entry. Primers for the PCR totalled 60 Vbeta and 13 Jbeta. The method was immunoSEQ multiplex PCR; TCRdb's version includes in-frame clones alone and lacks a portion of them. The table has approximately 200,000 clones, 75% to 80% seen once. CDR3 length: 15 residues. The V gene end was trimmed by 5 bases and the J gene end by 4 bases; junction bases not matched to a gene: 10. Germline V gene data show CDR1 as SGDLS and CDR2 as YYNGEE. The sample comes from a study of cytomegalovirus exposure and HLA in healthy donors. In the study overall: Ancestry clustering placed more than 65% of several hundred genotyped donors in the Caucasian-associated cluster.

Sequencing input: PBMCs. The V gene is TRBV9, the J gene TRBJ1-1; 8 nucleotides line up with TRBD1. The TCR comes from a woman under 40 in good health and CMV-seropositive. The CDR3 DNA sequence: TGTGCCAGCAGTGTACAGGGGGTTTCTGTCACTGAAGCTTTCTTT. Its protein product is CASSVQGVSVTEAFF.